The 18 T cell receptor beta chains below come from one sample, sequenced in a study of glioma-infiltrating T cells after dendritic cell vaccination. TCRdb keeps only in-frame clones here, not all; method: immunoSEQ multiplex PCR. The table lists tens of thousands of clones, about 84% of them singletons. The input for sequencing was blood, taken before dendritic cell vaccination. Receptors originate from a human donor with glioblastoma.

The CDR3 loop reads CASRGGARTGELFF. The CDR3 bases are TGTGCCAGCAGAGGGGGGGCCCGCACCGGGGAGCTGTTTTTT. The V and J genes are TRBV13 and TRBJ2-2; a possible D gene is TRBD2 (7 bases). The CDR3 extends over 14 amino acids. Germline CDR1 is PRHDT and CDR2 is FYEKMQ (reference sequence). V was cut by 6 bases and J by 4 bases, with 12 bases left in between.

The chain carries TRBV5-1 and TRBJ2-7; 8 bases agree with TRBD1. CDR1 and CDR2 from the germline V gene are SGHRS and YFSETQ. The CDR3 totals 14 residues. The V gene end was trimmed by 1 base and the J gene end by 3 bases; junction bases not matched to a gene: 3. CDR3 region: CASSLTGQGYEQYF. The CDR3 DNA reads as TGCGCCAGCAGCTTGACCGGACAGGGCTACGAGCAGTACTTC.

The chain combines TRBV10-2 with TRBJ2-5, with D maybe TRBD2 (5 bases). The CDR3 totals 17 residues. V was trimmed by 2 bases and J by 1 base, leaving 17 bases between them. From germline, CDR1 is WSHSY and CDR2 SAAADI. CDR3: CASSEAGPVRPQETQYF. CDR3 nucleotides: TGCGCCAGCAGTGAGGCGGGCCCGGTGAGGCCCCAAGAGACCCAGTACTTC.

This rearrangement joins TRBV15 to TRBJ2-3; 7 bases are shared with TRBD1. The CDR3 contains 17 residues. Germline trimming cut 1 base from V and 2 bases from J; bases unmatched to any gene: 9. Germline CDR1 is LNHNV and CDR2 is YYDKDF (reference sequence). For the CDR3, the DNA is TGTGCCACCAGCAGAGGCCTCCGGGACAGCCACACAGATACGCAGTATTTT. Protein product: CATSRGLRDSHTDTQYF. The full variable domain, rest sourced from reference TRBV15 and TRBJ2-3, is DAMVIQNPRYQVTQFGKPVTLSCSQTLNHNVMYWYQQKSSQAPKLLFHYYDKDFNNEADTPDNFQSRRPNTSFCFLDIRSPGLGDTAMYLCATSRGLRDSHTDTQYFGPGTRLTVL.

The chain recombines TRBV9 with TRBJ2-7; D might be TRBD1 (5 bases). V was cut by 0 bases and J by 5 bases, with 6 bases left in between. Germline assignment: CDR1 SGDLS and CDR2 YYNGEE. This CDR3 is built from 12 residues. The CDR3 nucleotides are TGTGCCAGCAGCGTAGGGGGCCACGAGCAGTACTTC. Protein sequence: CASSVGGHEQYF. The full variable domain, in which reference TRBV9 and TRBJ2-7 provide the parts outside the CDR3, is DSGVTQTPKHLITATGQRVTLRCSPRSGDLSVYWYQQSLDQGLQFLIQYYNGEERAKGNILERFSAQQFPDLHSELNLSSLELGDSALYFCASSVGGHEQYFGPGTRLTVT.

V gene TRBV5-1 combines with J gene TRBJ2-3; TRBD2 might be the D (6 bases). V lost 4 bases and J 4 bases, leaving 10 bases between the germline ends. Germline V gene sequence: CDR1 SGHRS, CDR2 YFSETQ. This CDR3 has 13 residues. The CDR3 DNA sequence: TGCGCCAGCAGCACAGCGGGCCCAGATACGCAGTATTTT. It yields the protein CASSTAGPDTQYF.

Only a few counts were recorded for this clone. This rearrangement joins TRBV6-5 to TRBJ1-1; D perhaps matches TRBD1 (6 bases). In germline, CDR1 is MNHEY, CDR2 SVGAGI. This CDR3 spans 15 amino acids. Trimming left V 4 bases short and J 1 base short, with 13 bases between. The CDR3 nucleotides read TGTGCCAGCAGTTCACACAGGGAGCGGAACACTGAAGCTTTCTTT. It encodes CASSSHRERNTEAFF.

This clone was seen once. The V gene is TRBV7-2, the J gene TRBJ2-3, with 7 bases that match TRBD2. Trimming removed 7 bases from V and 1 base from J; junction bases left unmatched: 11. CDR1 is SGHTA, CDR2 FQGNSA, per germline. The CDR3 totals 16 residues. Written as DNA, the CDR3 is TGTGCCAGCAATCTAGACGAGGGAGGGGGCACAGATACGCAGTATTTT. Residues: CASNLDEGGGTDTQYF.

This rearrangement joins TRBV4-1 to TRBJ2-5, with 8 bases that match TRBD2. The CDR3 spans 16 residues. With V trimmed by 1 base and J by 5 bases, 9 bases remained unmatched. The germline V gene encodes CDR1 MGHRA and CDR2 YSYEKL. The CDR3 here is CASSQGAGAGEETQYF. The CDR3 coding sequence is TGCGCCAGCAGCCAAGGAGCCGGAGCGGGAGAGGAGACCCAGTACTTC.

The chain carries TRBV2 and TRBJ2-2; 8 bases map to TRBD2. The CDR3 sequence is 14 residues long. CDR1 SNHLY and CDR2 FYNNEI come from the germline V gene. The trim removed 7 bases at V and 6 bases at J, leaving 7 bases unmatched. The CDR3 DNA reads as TGTGCCAGCACTGGGCGGGGGGTTCCCGGGGAGCTGTTTTTT. It yields the protein CASTGRGVPGELFF.

This clone was recorded only once. The rearrangement joins TRBV5-1 to TRBJ2-1; TRBD2 agrees at 9 bases. V shed 0 bases and J 9 bases; nucleotides not matched to a gene: 7. The CDR3 runs 15 residues. Germline CDR1 SGHRS, CDR2 YFSETQ. The CDR3: CASSLATGGRGEQFF. Written as DNA, the CDR3 is TGCGCCAGCAGCTTGGCCACCGGCGGGAGGGGTGAGCAGTTCTTC.

The rearrangement joins TRBV6-1 to TRBJ2-3, with D tentatively TRBD1 (6 bases). Trimming left V 8 bases short and J 4 bases short, with 7 bases between. CDR3 length equals 11 residues. Germline-derived CDR1 and CDR2 are MNHNS and SASEGT. Here the CDR3 reads CASAGADTQYF. CDR3 DNA: TGTGCCAGCGCAGGGGCAGATACGCAGTATTTT.

This chain uses TRBV5-4 with TRBJ2-7; TRBD2 agrees at 10 bases. Trimming removed 5 bases from V and 2 bases from J; junction bases left unmatched: 4. The CDR3 is 14 amino acids. Germline V gene lookup returns CDR1 SGHNT and CDR2 YYREEE (reference sequence). CDR3 nucleotides: TGTGCCAGCAGTACAACTAGCGGGACCTACGAGCAGTACTTC. Translation: CASSTTSGTYEQYF.

The chain couples TRBV5-1 to TRBJ2-3, with a weak D call TRBD1 (6 bases). V was cut by 1 base and J by 5 bases, with 14 bases left in between. The CDR3 runs to 15 residues. Germline V gene data show CDR1 as SGHRS and CDR2 as YFSETQ. Here the CDR3 DNA reads TGCGCCAGCAGCTTGTTGGGGGCCGCGGAAGATACGCAGTATTTT. Protein: CASSLLGAAEDTQYF.

The chain's CDR3 is CASSLQGSGEQYF. The CDR3 DNA is TGTGCCAGCAGCTTACAGGGTTCGGGCGAGCAGTACTTC. V is TRBV11-2 and J is TRBJ2-7, with TRBD1 as a possible D gene (5 bases). Per the germline V gene, CDR1 is SGHAT and CDR2 is FQNNGV. With 2 bases removed from V and 6 bases from J, the gap between germline ends came to 11 bases. This CDR3 comprises 13 residues.

With regard to this clone: Distinct nucleotide sequences in the sample also encode this CDR3. The rearrangement links TRBV19 to TRBJ2-7; TRBD2 might be the D (5 bases). The CDR3 spans 14 residues. Trimming shortened V by 5 bases and J by 1 base, and 12 bases separated the two germline ends. The V gene's germline CDR1 is LNHDA and CDR2 SQIVND (reference sequence). The CDR3 sequence: CASSWTGSSYEQYF. For the CDR3, the DNA is TGTGCCAGTAGTTGGACGGGGTCGTCCTACGAGCAGTACTTC.

The chain couples TRBV4-2 to TRBJ2-2; D perhaps matches TRBD2 (6 bases). The CDR3 is 18 amino acids. V was cut by 0 bases and J by 1 base, with 15 bases left in between. CDR1 LGHNA and CDR2 YNFKEQ come from the germline V gene. Here the CDR3 reads CASSQDPVTGVNTGELFF. The CDR3 DNA is TGTGCCAGCAGCCAAGATCCCGTGACGGGGGTGAACACCGGGGAGCTGTTTTTT.

The chain is built from TRBV5-1 and TRBJ2-5; the D gene is possibly TRBD2 (7 bases). The V and J ends lost 3 bases and 5 bases respectively, with 17 bases between them. In germline, CDR1 is SGHRS, CDR2 YFSETQ. There are 15 residues in the CDR3. For the CDR3, the DNA is TGCGCCAGCAGCTCGGGAAGCAGGGGAGGGGAGACCCAGTACTTC. Translated, it gives CASSSGSRGGETQYF.